The 14 T cell receptor beta chains reported below all come from one sample, sequenced in a study of shared clonotypes between healthy human individuals. This table comes from immunoSEQ multiplex PCR, and its TCRdb copy is limited to in-frame clones, with some not included. The sample includes over 950,000 clones, roughly 77% of them seen just once. Sequencing was performed on memory CD4+ T cells from PBMCs. As for subset: CD45RA-negative fraction. The receptor source for this set is a man younger than 35 in good health. Some clones in this sample may be carry-over from other donors' samples.

The genes are TRBV5-6 and TRBJ2-1; D ambiguous. Trimming pared 0 bases from V and 3 bases from J, leaving 4 bases between. This CDR3 has 13 residues. Per the germline V gene, CDR1 is SGHDT and CDR2 is YYEEEE. CDR3 protein: CASSLDSYNEQFF. In DNA, the CDR3 is TGTGCCAGCAGCTTGGACAGCTACAATGAGCAGTTCTTC. Variable domain in full (rest from reference TRBV5-6 and TRBJ2-1): DAGVTQSPTHLIKTRGQQVTLRCSPKSGHDTVSWYQQALGQGPQFIFQYYEEEERQRGNFPDRFSGHQFPNYSSELNVNALLLGDSALYLCASSLDSYNEQFFGPGTRLTVL.

The chain carries TRBV2 and TRBJ2-5; 8 bases agree with TRBD2. V shed 4 bases, J shed 0 bases, and the junction held 1 base outside the gene matches. CDR1 is SNHLY and CDR2 is FYNNEI in the germline V gene. The CDR3 is made up of 14 amino acids. For the CDR3, the DNA is TGTGCCAGCAGTGCTAGCGGGTACCAAGAGACCCAGTACTTC. Its translation: CASSASGYQETQYF.

V is TRBV5-1 and J is TRBJ2-5; the D gene is possibly TRBD1 (6 bases). The CDR3 is made up of 14 amino acids. Germline V gives CDR1 SGHRS, CDR2 YFSETQ. V was cut by 0 bases and J by 5 bases, with 11 bases left in between. The CDR3 nucleotides are TGCGCCAGCAGCTTGGTGGGGGCGGAGGAGACCCAGTACTTC. It is translated as CASSLVGAEETQYF. Full variable domain (outside the CDR3, taken from reference TRBV5-1 and TRBJ2-5): KAGVTQTPRYLIKTRGQQVTLSCSPISGHRSVSWYQQTPGQGLQFLFEYFSETQRNKGNFPGRFSGRQFSNSRSEMNVSTLELGDSALYLCASSLVGAEETQYFGPGTRLLVL.

The gene calls are TRBV19 and TRBJ1-1; D is perhaps TRBD1 (5 bases). V was shortened by 7 bases and J by 3 bases, with 15 bases between the two germline ends. From germline, CDR1 is LNHDA and CDR2 SQIVND (reference sequence). CDR3 length: 14 residues. CDR3 DNA sequence: TGTGCCAGTAAACCCAGGGACGATCACACTGAAGCTTTCTTT. Protein sequence: CASKPRDDHTEAFF.

Ten or more counts support this clone. The rearrangement uses TRBV15 and TRBJ1-1; 8 bases align to TRBD1. CDR1 and CDR2 (germline): LNHNV, YYDKDF (reference sequence). This CDR3 comprises 17 residues. The J segment lost 4 bases and the V segment lost 3 bases, leaving 13 bases of the junction unmatched. This CDR3 is CATSRKDRGAVGTEAFF. In DNA, the CDR3 is TGTGCCACCAGCAGGAAAGACAGGGGAGCTGTGGGCACTGAAGCTTTCTTT.

The gene calls are TRBV9 and TRBJ2-3; maybe TRBD2 (7 bases). CDR3 length: 15 residues. Trimming pared 0 bases from V and 3 bases from J, leaving 11 bases between. Germline V CDR1 and CDR2: SGDLS, YYNGEE. This CDR3 reads CASSVAGGQTDTQYF. The CDR3 nucleotides read TGTGCCAGCAGCGTAGCCGGGGGGCAAACAGATACGCAGTATTTT.

About this clone: A read error is the likely source, as a far larger clone sits one nucleotide away. The sample carries other DNA sequences with the same CDR3. The chain uses TRBV4-3 and TRBJ2-7; D may be TRBD2 (6 bases). This CDR3 has 16 amino acids. Germline assignment: CDR1 LGHNA and CDR2 YSLEER. CDR3 in DNA: TGCGCCAGCAGCCAGGGATTATCGGGACTCCGGGCCGAGCAGTACTTT. As protein: CASSQGLSGLRAEQYF.

V usage is TRBV28 and J usage is TRBJ2-3, with D perhaps TRBD1 (5 bases). CDR1 is MDHEN, CDR2 SYDVKM, per germline. The CDR3 loop spans 16 amino acids. Trimming shortened V by 5 bases and J by 2 bases, and 17 bases separated the two germline ends. The CDR3 coding sequence is TGTGCCAGCAGTCCACCCCCTGACAGTTACACAGATACGCAGTATTTT. The encoded protein is CASSPPPDSYTDTQYF.

The rearrangement joins TRBV14 to TRBJ2-6, with no clear D. Per germline, CDR1 SGHDN and CDR2 FVKESK. There are 16 residues in the CDR3. V was shortened by 1 base and J by 3 bases, with 10 bases between the two germline ends. The CDR3 nucleotides are TGTGCCAGCAGCCAAGTCAAAGATAGTGGGGCCAACGTCCTGACTTTC. This translates into CASSQVKDSGANVLTF.

The V call is TRBV21-1, the J call TRBJ2-7; TRBD2 is the table's D call and was not checked against the DNA. TRBV21-1 is shown as a pseudogene. This CDR3 is 19 amino acids long. The CDR3 DNA follows: TGTGCCAGCAGCAAAGTGCCCCGGACTAGCGGGAGAAGCCCCTACGAGCAGTACTTC. Protein sequence: CASSKVPRTSGRSPYEQYF.

The rearrangement links TRBV9 to TRBJ2-1, with D possibly being TRBD1 or TRBD2 (5 bases each). The CDR3 runs 16 residues. Germline V gives CDR1 SGDLS, CDR2 YYNGEE. V was shortened by 2 bases and J by 2 bases, with 14 bases between the two germline ends. CDR3 nucleotides: TGTGCCAGCAGCGTGGGTGGGGGAGTCCCCTACAATGAGCAGTTCTTC. Protein product: CASSVGGGVPYNEQFF.

This clone was seen once. The chain is built from TRBV7-2 and TRBJ2-7, with 13 bases aligning to TRBD2. The germline CDR1 and CDR2 sequences are SGHTA and FQGNSA. CDR3 length equals 17 residues. Losses at the gene ends were 5 bases for V and 5 bases for J; bases not matched to a gene: 12. CDR3 sequence reads: CASSLAPGLAGNDEQYF. The CDR3 DNA follows: TGTGCCAGCAGCCTCGCCCCGGGACTAGCGGGAAACGACGAGCAGTACTTC.

The rearrangement joins TRBV28 to TRBJ1-2; D is unresolved. This CDR3 has 13 residues. Germline lookup yields CDR1 MDHEN and CDR2 SYDVKM. V gave up 7 bases and J gave up 0 bases, with 9 bases separating them. The CDR3 protein is CASTVRTNYGYTF. The CDR3 DNA sequence: TGTGCCAGCACAGTCAGGACTAACTATGGCTACACCTTC.

The chain uses TRBV7-6 and TRBJ2-3; D ambiguous. The germline V and J ends were trimmed by 2 bases and 4 bases, with 7 bases remaining between them. The CDR3 sequence is 13 residues long. Germline CDR1 and CDR2: SGHVS and FNYEAQ. Here the CDR3 reads CASSLPPADTQYF. The CDR3 nucleotides read TGTGCCAGCAGCTTACCCCCCGCAGATACGCAGTATTTT.